The rows below give T cell receptor beta chains drawn from one sample of a study of cytomegalovirus exposure and HLA in healthy donors. Method: immunoSEQ multiplex PCR; TCRdb's copy keeps in-frame clones and lacks some. The sample yields 140,000 or so clones, around three fifths seen once. Input material: PBMCs. The receptor source for this set is a male donor in good health and CMV-seronegative. Both conserved end residues are part of each CDR3. Each record gives: V gene, J gene, clone size, D gene, CDR3 DNA, CDR3 protein. D genes are given only for firm matches. The size field is filled for only some rows; it gives once, few, many or a size class.

V: TRBV7-3; J: TRBJ2-1; size: .; D: TRBD1; DNA: TGTGCCAGCAGTCTCAACTCAGGGGGTGAGCAGTTCTTC; CDR3: CASSLNSGGEQFF
V: TRBV6-1; J: TRBJ1-2; size: .; D: .; DNA: TGTGCCAGCAGCCTTCTCGAGGGAGGGAACTATGGCTACACCTTC; CDR3: CASSLLEGGNYGYTF
V: TRBV7-6; J: TRBJ2-7; size: .; D: TRBD2; DNA: TGTGCCAGCAGCTTATTTCCGGGGGGCTCCTACGAGCAGTACTTC; CDR3: CASSLFPGGSYEQYF
V: TRBV5-6; J: TRBJ1-1; size: .; D: .; DNA: TGTGCCAGCAGCTCCCCAGGGTTGTTTGAAGCTTTCTTT; CDR3: CASSSPGLFEAFF
V: TRBV7-3; J: TRBJ2-3; size: few; D: TRBD2; DNA: TGTGCCAGCAGCCCTATGGGAGCGGGGGGCCCTTACGGCACAGATACGCAGTATTTT; CDR3: CASSPMGAGGPYGTDTQYF
V: TRBV29-1; J: TRBJ1-4; size: few; D: TRBD1; DNA: TGCAGCGTGGAGGACAGGGGAAAAGAAAAACTGTTTTTT; CDR3: CSVEDRGKEKLFF
V: TRBV11-2; J: TRBJ1-5; size: .; D: TRBD1; DNA: TGTGCCAGCAGCTTAGCCGGACAGGGGTACAATCAGCCCCAGCATTTT; CDR3: CASSLAGQGYNQPQHF
V: TRBV6-1; J: TRBJ1-4; size: .; D: .; DNA: TGTGCCAGCAGCGGTGTGGCTATGGAGGGTGAAAAACTGCTTTTT; CDR3: CASSGVAMEGEKLLF
V: TRBV7-6; J: TRBJ1-1; size: .; D: .; DNA: TGTGCCAGCAGCGCAGGGGACGGAATGAACACTGAAGCTTTCTTT; CDR3: CASSAGDGMNTEAFF
V: TRBV19; J: TRBJ2-3; size: .; D: TRBD2; DNA: TGTGCCAGTAGGCCTTATCCCCCGACTATGGCGGGGGGCCTTAGCACAGATACGCAGTATTTT; CDR3: CASRPYPPTMAGGLSTDTQYF
V: TRBV19; J: TRBJ1-4; size: .; D: .; DNA: TGTGCCAGTAGTAATGGGCAGGGTCGCGGAAAACTGTTTTTT; CDR3: CASSNGQGRGKLFF
V: TRBV6-6; J: TRBJ2-6; size: few; D: .; DNA: TGTGCCAGCAGTTCCGCGGGGGCCAACGTCCTGACTTTC; CDR3: CASSSAGANVLTF
V: TRBV5-1; J: TRBJ1-5; size: once; D: .; DNA: TGCGCCAGCAGCCTCGGGAACCAAGGCAGCAATCAGCCCCAGCATTTT; CDR3: CASSLGNQGSNQPQHF
V: TRBV30; J: TRBJ1-3; size: .; D: .; DNA: TGTGCCTGGAGCTGGGGGGAAAACACCATATATTTT; CDR3: CAWSWGENTIYF
V: TRBV19; J: TRBJ1-5; size: .; D: TRBD1; DNA: TGTGCCAGTAGTGACAGGGGGCGCGGGCAGCCCCAGCATTTT; CDR3: CASSDRGRGQPQHF
V: TRBV5-1; J: TRBJ2-5; size: .; D: .; DNA: TGCGCCAGCAGCTTGTCATCATTCGGAGGGGAAGAGACCCAGTACTTC; CDR3: CASSLSSFGGEETQYF
V: TRBV5-4; J: TRBJ1-1; size: few; D: TRBD1; DNA: TGTGCCAGCAGCTCGACAGGGGGCACTGAAGCTTTCTTT; CDR3: CASSSTGGTEAFF
V: TRBV11-1; J: TRBJ2-7; size: .; D: TRBD1; DNA: TGTGCCAGCAGCACTAGACAGGGGCCTATCTACGAGCAGTACTTC; CDR3: CASSTRQGPIYEQYF
V: TRBV18; J: TRBJ2-5; size: .; D: .; DNA: TGTGCCAGCTCACCACCAGGAACAGGGGAGACCCAGTACTTC; CDR3: CASSPPGTGETQYF
V: TRBV28; J: TRBJ1-6; size: .; D: TRBD1; DNA: TGTGCCAGCAGTTTTGCAGGGGGCTTCGTGAATTCACCCCTCCACTTT; CDR3: CASSFAGGFVNSPLHF
V: TRBV28; J: TRBJ1-6; size: .; D: TRBD1; DNA: TGTGCCAGCAGTTTACCCCCAGGACAGGGCACACCCCTCCACTTT; CDR3: CASSLPPGQGTPLHF
V: TRBV6-4; J: TRBJ1-1; size: .; D: .; DNA: TGTGCCAGCAGTGACCTACACAGGGACACTGAAGCTTTCTTT; CDR3: CASSDLHRDTEAFF
V: TRBV15; J: TRBJ1-2; size: few; D: .; DNA: TGTGCCACCAGCAGAGGAGGGTCGGATGGCTACACCTTC; CDR3: CATSRGGSDGYTF